These 14 T cell receptor beta chains came from one sample sequenced in a study of blood T cell repertoires in COVID-19 (TCRdb year 2020). Libraries were prepared through the immunoSEQ multiplex PCR assay. Imported from immuneACCESS, the table was reduced by TCRdb to in-frame sequences with V and J called. These copies leave out some clones; in studies compared against another copy, an unresolved V gene accounts for under half, and the cause of the remainder is not known. In this sample the table shows hundreds of thousands of clones, 65% to 90% of which occur a single time. The biggest ten clones account for approximately 5.1% of the sample. The specimen sequenced was peripheral blood. The receptors come from a man aged 50 to 60 with active or convalescent COVID-19.

The rearrangement joins TRBV20-1 to TRBJ2-1, with no clear D. The CDR3 is 18 residues long. Trimming shortened V by 4 bases and J by 0 bases, and 22 bases separated the two germline ends. The germline CDR1 and CDR2 sequences are DFQATT and SNEGSKA (reference sequence). The CDR3 is CSAIEVTNRLLSYNEQFF. CDR3 DNA sequence: TGCAGTGCTATTGAAGTCACCAATCGACTTCTCTCCTACAATGAGCAGTTCTTC.

The chain is built from TRBV19 and TRBJ1-5; the match to TRBD1 covers 7 bases. The trim removed 7 bases at V and 5 bases at J, leaving 17 bases unmatched. This CDR3 spans 17 amino acids. CDR1 LNHDA and CDR2 SQIVND come from the germline V gene (reference sequence). CDR3 coding DNA: TGTGCCAGTAAGCCCCGACAGGGACGGCCCTCAGATCAGCCCCAGCATTTT. Its protein product is CASKPRQGRPSDQPQHF.

The V gene is TRBV30, the J gene TRBJ1-4, with a weak D call TRBD1 (5 bases). The CDR3 runs 12 residues. V lost 2 bases, J lost 11 bases, and 12 bases lay in between. Germline loops: CDR1 GTSNPN, CDR2 SVGIG (reference sequence). The CDR3 nucleotides are TGTGCCTGGAGTATCCCACGACAGAAACTGTTTTTT. It translates to CAWSIPRQKLFF.

The V call is TRBV3-1 (or the pseudogene TRBV3-2), the J call TRBJ2-5; TRBD1 is a possible D gene (7 bases). The CDR3 is 17 residues long. V was shortened by 1 base and J by 0 bases, with 15 bases between the two germline ends. Germline V gene lookup returns CDR1 LGHDT and CDR2 YNNKEL (reference sequence). The CDR3 here is CASSQASGGLYQETQYF. As DNA, the CDR3 is TGTGCCAGCAGCCAAGCCTCAGGGGGACTGTACCAAGAGACCCAGTACTTC.

This clone was seen just once. The chain combines TRBV2 with TRBJ1-5; D is perhaps TRBD1 (6 bases). The CDR3 is made up of 14 amino acids. Germline V CDR1 and CDR2: SNHLY, FYNNEI. Between the trimmed V and J ends, which lost 3 bases and 4 bases, there was a span of 10 bases. CDR3 nucleotide sequence: TGTGCCAGCAGTGATGGCAGGGGAAATCAGCCCCAGCATTTT. It is translated as CASSDGRGNQPQHF.

The chain employs TRBV19 and TRBJ1-4, with D possibly TRBD1 on 6 matching bases. Deletions cut 2 bases from V and 10 bases from J, with 17 bases between. Germline values: CDR1 LNHDA, CDR2 SQIVND (reference sequence). CDR3 length equals 15 residues. The CDR3 nucleotides are TGTGCCAGTAGTATAACGATCCAGGGGCTCGGAAAACTGTTTTTT. Translating it yields CASSITIQGLGKLFF. Variable domain in full (rest from reference TRBV19 and TRBJ1-4): DGGITQSPKYLFRKEGQNVTLSCEQNLNHDAMYWYRQDPGQGLRLIYYSQIVNDFQKGDIAEGYSVSREKKESFPLTVTSAQKNPTAFYLCASSITIQGLGKLFFGSGTQLSVL.

The V gene is TRBV27, the J gene TRBJ1-6; 8 positions agree with TRBD1. The trim removed 5 bases at V and 4 bases at J, leaving 7 bases unmatched. This CDR3 spans 16 amino acids. In germline, CDR1 is MNHEY, CDR2 SMNVEV (reference sequence). The CDR3 reads CASSPRTGRYNSPLHF. The CDR3 region has the DNA TGTGCCAGCAGTCCGCGGACAGGGAGGTATAATTCACCCCTCCACTTT.

This clone was observed once. CDR3 nucleotides: TGTGCCAGCAGTTCCAACAACAGGCCCAGGGAGCTGTTTTTT. The encoded protein is CASSSNNRPRELFF. The genes are TRBV6-5 and TRBJ2-2; tentative D call: TRBD1 (5 bases). CDR1 is MNHEY, CDR2 SVGAGI, per germline. Trimming shortened V by 4 bases and J by 9 bases, and 15 bases separated the two germline ends. The CDR3 extends over 14 amino acids.

A word on this clone: An end of the junction does not agree with germline; a read error may underlie this. The V gene is TRBV5-3, the J gene TRBJ1-1, with D perhaps matching TRBD1 (5 bases). Being an ORF, TRBV5-3 has a function that is uncertain. CDR3 size: 12 residues. The CDR3 loop is CVRSLGLTEAFF. As DNA, the CDR3 is TGTGTCAGAAGCTTGGGGCTGACTGAAGCTTTCTTT.

The gene calls are TRBV27 and TRBJ1-2, with 12 bases aligning to TRBD1. Germline V gives CDR1 MNHEY, CDR2 SMNVEV (reference sequence). J was trimmed by 7 bases and V by 6 bases; bases with no gene match: 3. This CDR3 region has 13 residues. The CDR3 spells CASRLGQGAGYTF. The CDR3 coding sequence is TGTGCCAGCAGGCTGGGACAGGGGGCTGGCTACACCTTC.

The chain uses TRBV4-1 and TRBJ1-1, with D unresolved. The CDR3 has 14 residues. Germline CDR1 reads MGHRA; CDR2 reads YSYEKL. V was shortened by 3 bases and J by 0 bases, with 8 bases between the two germline ends. In nucleotides, the CDR3 is TGCGCCAGCAGCCAGGAGCTTATGAACACTGAAGCTTTCTTT. It is translated as CASSQELMNTEAFF.

The gene calls are TRBV7-8 and TRBJ2-3, with 11 bases that match TRBD2. The V gene end was trimmed by 4 bases and the J gene end by 13 bases; junction bases not matched to a gene: 10. CDR1 and CDR2 (germline): SGHVS, FQNEAQ. The CDR3 covers 14 residues. The DNA for the CDR3 is TGTGCCAGCAGCTCCCTGTTACTAGCGGGAGATAAGTATTTT. Translation: CASSSLLLAGDKYF.

This clone was picked up a small number of times. The chain has TRBV2 and TRBJ2-3; 8 nucleotides agree with TRBD2. V shed 8 bases and J 4 bases; nucleotides not matched to a gene: 2. Germline loops: CDR1 SNHLY, CDR2 FYNNEI. This CDR3 is built from 12 residues. CDR3 region: CASGGLADTQYF. The CDR3 DNA reads TGTGCCAGCGGGGGACTAGCAGATACGCAGTATTTT.

Here the CDR3 reads CASSHAPGEQYF. The CDR3 DNA reads as TGTGCCAGCAGCCACGCCCCGGGGGAGCAGTACTTC. V and J are TRBV11-2 and TRBJ2-7; a weak D match, TRBD2 (5 bases). The V and J ends lost 5 bases and 7 bases respectively, with 12 bases between them. Germline assignment: CDR1 SGHAT and CDR2 FQNNGV. The CDR3 contains 12 residues.